Presented here are 29 T cell receptor beta chains from one specimen sequenced in a study of neurological immune-mediated disorders. As to time point: longitudinal time-point 3. MiXCR, applied by TCRdb to the 5' RACE reads, yields one record per CDR3 protein. This table holds about 99,000 distinct CDR3 sequences, less than 14% found once. Specimen: PBMCs. The receptors were gathered from a female donor with HTLV-1-associated myelopathy (HAM/TSP).

On this clonotype itself: This sequence may be a read error, since a much larger clone differs from it by one base. J is TRBJ1-2 and V is TRBV5-1, with D maybe TRBD1 (6 bases). Trimming removed 5 bases from V and 4 bases from J, with 12 bases in between. Germline CDR1 and CDR2: SGHRS and YFSETQ. CDR3 length: 13 residues. CDR3 DNA: TGCGCCAGCAGAGACGGGACACCCTATGGCTACACCTTC. Its protein product is CASRDGTPYGYTF.

Remarks on this clonotype: A read error may produce the germline difference seen at one junction end. The chain combines TRBV6-5 with TRBJ2-3, with TRBD1 as a possible D gene (6 bases). Germline assignment: CDR1 MNHEY and CDR2 SVGAGI. This CDR3 contains 13 residues. CDR3 sequence reads: CASRLQGLDTHYF. In DNA form, the CDR3 reads TGTGCCAGCAGGTTACAGGGATTAGATACGCATTATTTT.

This clonotype was seen a few times. It may be a read error: a sequence one base away is much more abundant. The J gene is TRBJ2-3, the V gene TRBV5-1; 11 positions match TRBD2. The CDR3 length is 17 residues. Germline CDR1 is SGHRS and CDR2 is YFSETQ. The CDR3 spells CASSLRTSGGLVDTKYF. The CDR3 DNA reads as TGCGCCAGCAGCTTACGTACTAGCGGGGGTCTCGTGGATACGAAGTATTTT. Looking up the rest from reference TRBV5-1 and TRBJ2-3 gives the full variable domain: KAGVTQTPRYLIKTRGQQVTLSCSPISGHRSVSWYQQTPGQGLQFLFEYFSETQRNKGNFPGRFSGRQFSNSRSEMNVSTLELGDSALYLCASSLRTSGGLVDTKYFGPGTRLTVL.

In its sample, this clonotype was seen many times. The chain uses TRBV7-2 and TRBJ2-3; either TRBD1 or TRBD2 may fit D (5 bases each). V shed 5 bases and J shed 15 bases, with 21 bases lying between them. Germline V gives CDR1 SGHTA, CDR2 FQGNSA. This CDR3 comprises 13 residues. The CDR3 DNA sequence: TGTGCCAGCAGCGCGAACTACCGGGACCCGCGATATTTT. Its protein is CASSANYRDPRYF.

There are many counts of this clonotype. The chain recombines TRBV5-1 with TRBJ1-1; tentatively, D is TRBD1 (5 bases). V gave up 4 bases and J gave up 0 bases, with 10 bases separating them. Germline assignment: CDR1 SGHRS and CDR2 YFSETQ. The CDR3 runs to 14 residues. CDR3: CASSMDTLNTEAFF. The CDR3 region has the DNA TGCGCCAGCAGCATGGACACCCTGAACACTGAAGCTTTCTTT.

This clonotype was recorded many times. J is TRBJ2-3 and V is TRBV20-1; TRBD2 matches at 7 bases. This CDR3 region has 16 residues. Trimming took 3 bases from V and 2 from J; bases not matched to a gene: 11. CDR1 DFQATT and CDR2 SNEGSKA come from the germline V gene (reference sequence). CDR3 protein: CSARFPPAGYTDTQYF. CDR3 DNA sequence: TGCAGTGCTAGGTTCCCTCCAGCGGGGTACACAGATACGCAGTATTTT.

There are many counts of this clonotype. The chain has TRBV5-1 and TRBJ2-3; D gene uncertain. Trimming pared 0 bases from V and 2 bases from J, leaving 7 bases between. Germline lookup yields CDR1 SGHRS and CDR2 YFSETQ. The CDR3 spans 14 residues. CDR3 amino acids: CASSLGATTDTQYF. In DNA, the CDR3 is TGCGCCAGCAGCTTGGGGGCAACCACAGATACGCAGTATTTT.

This clonotype has a handful of counts. The chain combines TRBV5-1 with TRBJ2-2; no definite D call. Germline V gene data show CDR1 as SGHRS and CDR2 as YFSETQ. This CDR3 is 15 amino acids long. V lost 3 bases, J lost 3 bases, and 12 bases lay in between. The CDR3 spells CASSWMTLDTGELFF. CDR3 bases: TGCGCCAGCAGCTGGATGACGCTGGACACCGGGGAGCTGTTTTTT.

This clonotype was seen more than once but under ten times. The rearrangement links TRBV7-8 to TRBJ2-3, with 13 bases matching TRBD2. Germline CDR1 reads SGHVS; CDR2 reads FQNEAQ. The trim removed 5 bases at V and 2 bases at J, leaving 4 bases unmatched. The CDR3 sequence is 16 residues long. CDR3 in DNA: TGTGCCAGCAGCCTACTAGCGGGGGGGGTCACAGATACGCAGTATTTT. Protein product: CASSLLAGGVTDTQYF.

This clonotype was counted at least ten times. This chain uses TRBV5-1 with TRBJ2-7; no clear D. CDR1 and CDR2 (germline): SGHRS, YFSETQ. V was trimmed by 0 bases and J by 0 bases, leaving 7 bases between them. The CDR3 spans 14 residues. CDR3 bases: TGCGCCAGCAGCTTGGAGACCCCCTCCTACGAGCAGTACTTC. This encodes CASSLETPSYEQYF. Using reference TRBV5-1 and TRBJ2-7 for the parts outside the CDR3, the full variable domain is KAGVTQTPRYLIKTRGQQVTLSCSPISGHRSVSWYQQTPGQGLQFLFEYFSETQRNKGNFPGRFSGRQFSNSRSEMNVSTLELGDSALYLCASSLETPSYEQYFGPGTRLTVT.

The rearrangement links TRBV18 to TRBJ2-2, with D possibly being TRBD2 (6 bases). V dropped 2 bases and J dropped 10 bases, with 17 bases sitting between them. The CDR3 totals 15 residues. In germline, CDR1 is KGHSH, CDR2 LQKENI. The CDR3 nucleotides are TGTGCCAGCTCACCATCGGGACTTACCGGGGAGGAGCTGTTTTTT. Translation: CASSPSGLTGEELFF.

This clonotype was seen ten or more times. This chain joins TRBV7-9 and TRBJ2-5; no clear D gene. The CDR3 loop spans 13 amino acids. V lost 5 bases and J 4 bases, leaving 11 bases between the germline ends. CDR1 SEHNR and CDR2 FQNEAQ come from the germline V gene (reference sequence). CDR3 in DNA: TGTGCCAGCAGCCCGCAGGTTGGAGAGACCCAGTACTTC. It translates to CASSPQVGETQYF. The whole variable domain, filled in from reference TRBV7-9 and TRBJ2-5, reads DTGVSQNPRHKITKRGQNVTFRCDPISEHNRLYWYRQTLGQGPEFLTYFQNEAQLEKSRLLSDRFSAERPKGSFSTLEIQRTEQGDSAMYLCASSPQVGETQYFGPGTRLLVL.

A few counts support this clonotype. This may be a read error, as it is one base from a much larger clone. V gene TRBV18 combines with J gene TRBJ1-5; no reliable D call. CDR1 and CDR2 (germline): KGHSH, LQKENI. The CDR3 totals 14 residues. The CDR3 DNA reads as TGTGCCAGCTCACCACCGACGGGCAATCAGCCCCTGCATTTT. Encoded protein: CASSPPTGNQPLHF.

This clonotype occurred many times. This chain joins TRBV5-1 and TRBJ2-5; D gene unclear. Germline V CDR1 and CDR2: SGHRS, YFSETQ. This CDR3 comprises 11 residues. V was shortened by 0 bases and J by 7 bases, with 4 bases between the two germline ends. The CDR3 region has the DNA TGCGCCAGCAGCTTGGAGGGGACCCAGTACTTC. Protein sequence: CASSLEGTQYF.

This clonotype was seen at least ten times. The chain employs TRBV5-6 and TRBJ2-7, with a weak D call TRBD2 (5 bases). The CDR3 spans 14 residues. The V gene lost 7 bases and the J gene lost 0 bases, with 14 bases spanning the gap. Germline V CDR1 and CDR2: SGHDT, YYEEEE. The CDR3 is CASLPGVTSYEQYF. Here the CDR3 DNA reads TGTGCCAGCCTGCCCGGGGTGACCTCCTACGAGCAGTACTTC.

Ten or more counts support this clonotype. The V gene is TRBV11-2, the J gene TRBJ2-1; D is perhaps TRBD1 (5 bases). Germline lookup yields CDR1 SGHAT and CDR2 FQNNGV. This CDR3 contains 15 residues. Between the trimmed V and J ends, which lost 0 bases and 2 bases, there was a span of 8 bases. The chain's CDR3 is CASSLEQGAYNEQFF. The CDR3 DNA is TGTGCCAGCAGCTTAGAGCAGGGCGCCTACAATGAGCAGTTCTTC.

This clonotype has a handful of counts. J is TRBJ2-1 and V is TRBV6-5; D call uncertain. Trimming took 3 bases from V and 8 from J, leaving 5 bases between them. This CDR3 comprises 11 residues. Germline V CDR1 and CDR2: MNHEY, SVGAGI. CDR3: CASSYRDEQFF. CDR3 DNA: TGTGCCAGCAGTTATAGGGATGAGCAGTTCTTC.

This clonotype came up many times. The chain recombines TRBV7-2 with TRBJ2-7; tentative D call: TRBD2 (6 bases). CDR3 length: 15 amino acids. Germline loops: CDR1 SGHTA, CDR2 FQGNSA. V was pared by 0 bases and J by 3 bases, with 12 bases between. The CDR3 is CASSLAPSAVYEQYF. The DNA of the CDR3 is TGTGCCAGCAGCTTAGCGCCTAGCGCCGTCTACGAGCAGTACTTC.

The sample holds many counts of this clonotype. The chain is built from TRBV6-2 or TRBV6-3 and TRBJ2-3, with TRBD1 matching over 7 bases. Per germline, CDR1 MNHEY and CDR2 SVGEGT. Trimming cost V 4 bases and J 4 bases; bases outside gene matches: 5. The CDR3 has 14 amino acids. Written as DNA, the CDR3 is TGTGCCAGCAGTTTAGGGGGCTTCGCAGATACGCAGTATTTT. It specifies CASSLGGFADTQYF.

This clonotype was observed at least ten times. The J gene is TRBJ2-3, the V gene TRBV5-1; possible D gene TRBD1, 5 bases. This CDR3 comprises 16 residues. CDR1 is SGHRS, CDR2 YFSETQ, per germline. The V end was cut by 0 bases, the J end by 4 bases, with 15 bases between. The CDR3 nucleotides read TGCGCCAGCAGCTTGGCTATTCCCCAGGGTTCAGATACGCAGTATTTT. Residues: CASSLAIPQGSDTQYF. Combining the CDR3 with reference TRBV5-1 and TRBJ2-3 gives the whole variable domain KAGVTQTPRYLIKTRGQQVTLSCSPISGHRSVSWYQQTPGQGLQFLFEYFSETQRNKGNFPGRFSGRQFSNSRSEMNVSTLELGDSALYLCASSLAIPQGSDTQYFGPGTRLTVL.

This clonotype was seen at least ten times. This chain uses TRBV28 with TRBJ2-4; 7 positions agree with TRBD2. The CDR3 length is 17 residues. After removal of 5 bases from V and 1 base from J, the junction contained 11 bases not matched to a gene. CDR1 is MDHEN and CDR2 is SYDVKM in the germline V gene. Here the CDR3 DNA reads TGTGCCAGCAGTCCCCTCGGGGGGTCGGACGCCAAAAACATTCAGTACTTC. Protein: CASSPLGGSDAKNIQYF.

This clonotype was recorded at least ten times. An end of the junction differs from the germline gene, which may be a read error. This rearrangement joins TRBV5-1 to TRBJ2-7; TRBD1 matches 10 bases. CDR1 and CDR2 (germline): SGHRS, YFSETQ. The CDR3 extends over 16 amino acids. CDR3 bases: TGCACCAGCAGCTTGGTTGGGGACAGGGGAGATGGGGAGCAGTACTTC. It encodes CTSSLVGDRGDGEQYF.

This clonotype was recorded at least ten times. J is TRBJ1-1 and V is TRBV10-3; D is possibly TRBD1 (5 bases). Germline values: CDR1 ENHRY, CDR2 SYGVKD. V was pared by 6 bases and J by 6 bases, with 17 bases between. This CDR3 spans 14 amino acids. CDR3 DNA: TGTGCCATCAGCGCGGGCCAGGGAGTCCCTGAAGCTTTCTTT. Its translation is CAISAGQGVPEAFF.

This clonotype was found many times. This rearrangement joins TRBV4-1 to TRBJ1-4; 8 nucleotides agree with TRBD1. Trimming removed 0 bases from V and 6 bases from J; junction bases left unmatched: 6. This CDR3 is 16 amino acids long. Germline loops: CDR1 MGHRA, CDR2 YSYEKL. CDR3 protein: CASSQDSTGADEKLFF. The CDR3 region has the DNA TGCGCCAGCAGCCAAGATTCGACAGGGGCGGATGAAAAACTGTTTTTT.

This clonotype came up many times. The V call is TRBV7-2, the J call TRBJ1-6; D might be TRBD1 (5 bases). This CDR3 spans 14 amino acids. From germline, CDR1 is SGHTA and CDR2 FQGNSA. Between the trimmed V and J ends, which lost 0 bases and 10 bases, there was a span of 10 bases. The CDR3 DNA follows: TGTGCCAGCAGCTTAGCGCGTACAGGATCACCCCTCCACTTT. Residues: CASSLARTGSPLHF.

This clonotype was counted ten times or more. The chain combines TRBV5-5 with TRBJ2-7, with 7 bases lining up with TRBD1. Germline V gene lookup returns CDR1 SGHKS and CDR2 YYEKEE (reference sequence). The CDR3 spans 16 residues. J was trimmed by 1 base and V by 4 bases; bases with no gene match: 11. The CDR3 region is CASSATGARVSYEQYF. CDR3 nucleotides: TGTGCCAGCAGCGCAACAGGGGCGCGGGTATCCTACGAGCAGTACTTC. The whole variable domain, filled in from reference TRBV5-5 and TRBJ2-7, reads DAGVTQSPTHLIKTRGQQVTLRCSPISGHKSVSWYQQVLGQGPQFIFQYYEKEERGRGNFPDRFSARQFPNYSSELNVNALLLGDSALYLCASSATGARVSYEQYFGPGTRLTVT.

This clonotype occurred many times. CDR3 loop: CSANRGAGAATEAFF. Here the CDR3 DNA reads TGCAGTGCAAACCGCGGGGCAGGGGCGGCCACTGAAGCTTTCTTT. J is TRBJ1-1 and V is TRBV20-1; a possible D gene is TRBD1 (6 bases). The CDR3 totals 15 residues. Trimming cost V 6 bases and J 4 bases, with 21 bases left between them. Germline CDR1 is DFQATT and CDR2 is SNEGSKA (reference sequence).

At least ten counts were recorded for this clonotype. This sequence joins TRBV12-3 or TRBV12-4 and TRBJ2-3, with D perhaps TRBD1 (6 bases). The CDR3 sequence is 15 residues long. Trimming cost V 3 bases and J 3 bases, with 13 bases left between them. The CDR3: CASSLSGAKTDTQYF. CDR3 nucleotide sequence: TGTGCCAGCAGTTTGTCAGGGGCGAAAACAGATACGCAGTATTTT.

This clonotype was counted ten times or more. The CDR3 region is CASSLAGGPSAGELFF. CDR3 coding DNA: TGTGCCAGCAGCTTAGCGGGGGGGCCGTCGGCCGGGGAGCTGTTTTTT. This chain links TRBV7-3 with TRBJ2-2, with TRBD2 matching 9 bases. With V trimmed by 2 bases and J by 6 bases, 7 bases remained unmatched. Per germline, CDR1 SGHTA and CDR2 FQGTGA. The CDR3 covers 16 residues.